This TCR beta chain came from a study of blood T cell repertoires in COVID-19. Clones were read by immunoSEQ multiplex PCR, and TCRdb kept only the in-frame ones, dropping some. The sample holds approximately 150,000 clones, 85% seen once. V was pared by 3 bases and J by 6 bases, with 11 bases between. The CDR3 contains 13 residues. This clone was detected only a few times. The rearrangement uses TRBV12-3 or TRBV12-4 and TRBJ1-2; D ambiguous. The clonotype was recovered from a woman between 35 and 50 years old who had recovered from COVID-19. Sequencing was carried out using PBMCs or T cells enriched from blood (not recorded which). The CDR3 DNA reads TGTGCCAGCAGTTTGAGGCTGACCGATGGCTACACCTTC. This gives the protein CASSLRLTDGYTF.